Listed here are 26 T cell receptor beta chains from one sample, sequenced in a study of T cell responses to AZD1222 COVID-19 vaccine. Clones were sequenced by immunoSEQ multiplex PCR, and TCRdb holds only the in-frame ones, with some missing. The profile shows over 120,000 clones, around 93% of them singletons. The specimen was peripheral blood, collected 28 days after the second AZD1222 dose. The receptors come from an adult who received the AZD1222 COVID-19 vaccine.

The chain uses TRBV19 and TRBJ1-2; D remains unclear. This CDR3 has 14 amino acids. Trimming left V 4 bases short and J 8 bases short, with 17 bases between. Germline CDR1 is LNHDA and CDR2 is SQIVND (reference sequence). In DNA, the CDR3 is TGTGCCAGTAGTACCCCAGAGGGAATGAAGGGCTACACCTTC. Translated: CASSTPEGMKGYTF.

The rearrangement links TRBV7-8 to TRBJ2-1; 7 bases are shared with TRBD1. This CDR3 is built from 13 residues. After removal of 8 bases from V and 8 bases from J, the junction contained 9 bases not matched to a gene. The germline gives CDR1 SGHVS, CDR2 FQNEAQ. This chain's CDR3 is CASGIRDSDEQFF. In DNA form, the CDR3 reads TGTGCCAGCGGGATCCGGGACAGCGATGAGCAGTTCTTC.

The chain couples TRBV6-4 to TRBJ1-1; 7 nucleotides line up with TRBD1. With V trimmed by 2 bases and J by 5 bases, 5 bases remained unmatched. The CDR3 contains 14 residues. Per the germline V gene, CDR1 is MRHNA and CDR2 is SNTAGT. CDR3 coding DNA: TGTGCCAGCAGTGACGGGCAGGGGGGGACTGAAGCTTTCTTT. It encodes CASSDGQGGTEAFF.

The CDR3 region is CASSVEAGNTIYF. Here the CDR3 DNA reads TGTGCCAGCAGCGTAGAAGCTGGAAACACCATATATTTT. The chain carries TRBV9 and TRBJ1-3; D unclear. The CDR3 runs 13 residues. Per germline, CDR1 SGDLS and CDR2 YYNGEE. V lost 0 bases and J 2 bases, leaving 3 bases between the germline ends.

The chain carries TRBV2 and TRBJ1-4, with D possibly matching TRBD1 (6 bases). Germline V gene sequence: CDR1 SNHLY, CDR2 FYNNEI. The CDR3 is 15 amino acids. Trimming removed 6 bases from V and 10 bases from J, with 21 bases in between. CDR3: CASSRTRGQQSKLFF. CDR3 nucleotide sequence: TGTGCCAGCAGCCGAACCAGGGGCCAACAGTCAAAACTGTTTTTT.

The rearrangement uses TRBV19 and TRBJ2-5, with 7 bases identical to TRBD1. CDR3 length equals 13 residues. V gave up 6 bases and J gave up 5 bases; unmatched junction bases: 6. Germline V gene data show CDR1 as LNHDA and CDR2 as SQIVND (reference sequence). CDR3: CASRAGGQETQYF. DNA for the CDR3: TGTGCCAGTAGGGCAGGGGGACAGGAGACCCAGTACTTC.

The chain recombines TRBV5-1 with TRBJ1-3, with 9 nucleotides matching TRBD1. CDR3 length: 15 residues. The V gene's germline CDR1 is SGHRS and CDR2 YFSETQ. With V trimmed by 6 bases and J by 2 bases, 6 bases remained unmatched. CDR3 residues: CASTDTGGPGNTIYF. The CDR3 region has the DNA TGCGCCAGCACCGACACAGGGGGCCCTGGAAACACCATATATTTT. The whole variable domain, remainder taken from reference TRBV5-1 and TRBJ1-3, is KAGVTQTPRYLIKTRGQQVTLSCSPISGHRSVSWYQQTPGQGLQFLFEYFSETQRNKGNFPGRFSGRQFSNSRSEMNVSTLELGDSALYLCASTDTGGPGNTIYFGEGSWLTVV.

The J gene is TRBJ1-4, the V gene TRBV24-1; 7 bases align to TRBD1. With V trimmed by 4 bases and J by 6 bases, 10 bases remained unmatched. The CDR3 loop spans 16 amino acids. Germline V CDR1 and CDR2: KGHDR, SFDVKD. The CDR3 DNA follows: TGTGCCACCAGTGAATTACCAGGGGGATGGGATGAAAAACTGTTTTTT. It yields the protein CATSELPGGWDEKLFF.

This chain uses TRBV6-7 with TRBJ2-5; 8 bases agree with TRBD2. TRBV6-7 is labeled an ORF, and its function is uncertain. The CDR3 covers 17 residues. V lost 1 base to trimming and J lost 2 bases; unmatched junction nucleotides: 9. Here the CDR3 reads CASSYYLAGGRQETQYF. CDR3 sequence (DNA): TGTGCCAGCAGTTACTATTTGGCGGGAGGAAGGCAAGAGACCCAGTACTTC.

This chain joins TRBV4-1 and TRBJ2-2; D possibly corresponds to TRBD1 (6 bases). Germline V gene sequence: CDR1 MGHRA, CDR2 YSYEKL. Trimming stripped 6 bases from V and 2 bases from J, with 10 bases between. The CDR3 totals 14 residues. Written as DNA, the CDR3 is TGCGCCAGCAGGCGACAGGTTAACACCGGGGAGCTGTTTTTT. Protein product: CASRRQVNTGELFF.

This chain connects TRBV7-2 to TRBJ2-4, with no clear D. With 8 bases removed from V and 0 bases from J, the gap between germline ends came to 11 bases. Germline V gene lookup returns CDR1 SGHTA and CDR2 FQGNSA. There are 14 residues in the CDR3. The CDR3 sequence: CASLEVLAKNIQYF. The CDR3 nucleotides are TGTGCCAGCCTGGAAGTACTAGCCAAAAACATTCAGTACTTC.

The chain is built from TRBV28 and TRBJ2-2; D is perhaps TRBD2 (6 bases). CDR1 is MDHEN, CDR2 SYDVKM, per germline. V lost 8 bases and J lost 6, with 25 bases in between. CDR3 length: 17 residues. CDR3 DNA: TGTGCCAGCCCCCAGTTTATCTCCCGAAGGGAGGCCGGGGAGCTGTTTTTT. Its translation: CASPQFISRREAGELFF.

The chain is built from TRBV6-5 and TRBJ2-1; D could derive from TRBD1 or TRBD2 (5 bases each). The germline CDR1 and CDR2 sequences are MNHEY and SVGAGI. Between the trimmed V and J ends, which lost 6 bases and 1 base, there was a span of 13 bases. CDR3 length: 15 amino acids. CDR3 bases: TGTGCCAGCAGCAGACGCAGGGAGTCCTACAATGAGCAGTTCTTC. Its translation is CASSRRRESYNEQFF.

The rearrangement joins TRBV6-5 to TRBJ1-6, with D uncertain. This CDR3 is built from 12 residues. The V end was cut by 6 bases, the J end by 10 bases, with 10 bases between. Germline CDR1 and CDR2: MNHEY and SVGAGI. CDR3 DNA: TGTGCCAGCAGCCAAAACGGGTCACCCCTCCACTTT. Translating it yields CASSQNGSPLHF.

This clone is a singleton in its sample. V and J are TRBV3-1 (or the pseudogene TRBV3-2) and TRBJ2-7; D is unresolved. With 0 bases removed from V and 0 bases from J, the gap between germline ends came to 6 bases. The germline V gene encodes CDR1 LGHDT and CDR2 YNNKEL (reference sequence). The CDR3 loop spans 14 amino acids. CDR3 DNA: TGTGCCAGCAGCCAAGATTTCAGCTCCTACGAGCAGTACTTC. It translates to CASSQDFSSYEQYF.

The CDR3 sequence: CASSYSMRAYEQYF. The CDR3 bases are TGTGCCAGCAGTTACTCGATGCGGGCCTACGAGCAGTACTTC. The chain is built from TRBV6-5 and TRBJ2-7; D may be TRBD2 (5 bases). CDR1 and CDR2 from the germline V gene are MNHEY and SVGAGI. V dropped 0 bases and J dropped 2 bases, with 8 bases sitting between them. CDR3 length: 14 amino acids.

The chain uses TRBV27 and TRBJ2-1; possible D gene TRBD2, 5 bases. Germline values: CDR1 MNHEY, CDR2 SMNVEV (reference sequence). The length of the CDR3 is 15 residues. Trimming pared 3 bases from V and 4 bases from J, leaving 13 bases between. CDR3 DNA sequence: TGTGCCAGCAGTTTTGGCGGGTTCAAGTACAATGAGCAGTTCTTC. Translation gives CASSFGGFKYNEQFF.

This sequence joins TRBV3-1 (or the pseudogene TRBV3-2) and TRBJ1-2; D gene unclear. The germline V and J ends were trimmed by 1 base and 8 bases, with 8 bases remaining between them. From germline, CDR1 is LGHDT and CDR2 YNNKEL (reference sequence). The CDR3 consists of 12 residues. The CDR3 DNA follows: TGTGCCAGCAGCCAAGGTGAGGCGGGCTACACCTTC. Translating gives CASSQGEAGYTF.

The V gene is TRBV15, the J gene TRBJ2-1, with a weak D call TRBD1 (7 bases). The CDR3 totals 15 residues. Per germline, CDR1 LNHNV and CDR2 YYDKDF (reference sequence). Trimming took 2 bases from V and 5 from J, leaving 13 bases between them. The CDR3 coding sequence is TGTGCCACCAGCAGATGGGAGGACAGGAACAATGAGCAGTTCTTC. This encodes CATSRWEDRNNEQFF.

The V call is TRBV2, the J call TRBJ2-7; 9 bases match TRBD1. Trimming removed 6 bases from V and 2 bases from J; junction bases left unmatched: 5. Germline lookup yields CDR1 SNHLY and CDR2 FYNNEI. The CDR3 is 14 residues long. CDR3 sequence (DNA): TGTGCCAGCAGATTTGACAGGGGGACCTACGAGCAGTACTTC. Its protein product is CASRFDRGTYEQYF.

Turning to this clone: Relative to the germline gene, one junction end is altered; a read error may explain this. The chain combines TRBV10-3 with TRBJ2-7; D tentatively reads TRBD1 or TRBD2 (7 bases each). Germline CDR1 and CDR2: ENHRY and SYGVKD. The CDR3 is 15 amino acids. CDR3 nucleotide sequence: TGTGCCGTCAGGGGGGGACAATCTCTAGGCGACGAGCAGTACTTC. Protein: CAVRGGQSLGDEQYF.

The V gene is TRBV29-1, the J gene TRBJ1-5, with 7 nucleotides matching TRBD1. Germline-derived CDR1 and CDR2 are SQVTM and ANQGSEA. The CDR3 runs to 13 residues. V dropped 5 bases and J dropped 6; count of bases not matched to a gene: 7. The chain's CDR3 is CSVRTGAGQPQHF. The CDR3 nucleotides read TGCAGCGTTAGGACAGGAGCGGGTCAGCCCCAGCATTTT. The full variable domain, in which reference TRBV29-1 and TRBJ1-5 provide the parts outside the CDR3, is SAVISQKPSRDICQRGTSLTIQCQVDSQVTMMFWYRQQPGQSLTLIATANQGSEATYESGFVIDKFPISRPNLTFSTLTVSNMSPEDSSIYLCSVRTGAGQPQHFGDGTRLSIL.

The chain joins TRBV7-9 to TRBJ2-2, with D uncertain. The CDR3 is 15 amino acids. Germline lookup yields CDR1 SEHNR and CDR2 FQNEAQ (reference sequence). V lost 4 bases and J lost 3, with 12 bases in between. This chain's CDR3 is CASSSDRFYTGELFF. CDR3 nucleotides: TGTGCCAGCAGCTCAGATCGCTTTTACACCGGGGAGCTGTTTTTT.

The V call is TRBV7-2, the J call TRBJ2-4; D is possibly TRBD1 or TRBD2 (5 bases each). The V gene lost 5 bases and the J gene lost 0 bases, with 14 bases spanning the gap. This CDR3 region has 16 residues. Germline V lookup: CDR1 SGHTA, CDR2 FQGNSA. This chain's CDR3 is CASSLLREIAKNIQYF. The CDR3 DNA is TGTGCCAGCAGCCTACTCAGGGAGATAGCCAAAAACATTCAGTACTTC.

The rearrangement joins TRBV29-1 to TRBJ2-1; 11 bases are shared with TRBD2. V dropped 1 base and J dropped 8; count of bases not matched to a gene: 13. Per the germline V gene, CDR1 is SQVTM and CDR2 is ANQGSEA. This CDR3 is 17 amino acids long. The CDR3 loop is CSVEGFSGRALADEQFF. Written as DNA, the CDR3 is TGCAGCGTTGAAGGTTTTAGCGGGAGGGCCCTGGCGGATGAGCAGTTCTTC.

The chain recombines TRBV20-1 with TRBJ1-5; D gene uncertain. CDR1 is DFQATT and CDR2 is SNEGSKA in the germline V gene (reference sequence). V was cut by 3 bases and J by 0 bases, with 9 bases left in between. The CDR3 loop spans 14 amino acids. CDR3: CSASSQISNQPQHF. DNA of the CDR3: TGCAGTGCTAGTTCCCAGATTAGCAATCAGCCCCAGCATTTT.